This T cell receptor (beta chain) comes out of a study of cytomegalovirus exposure and HLA in healthy donors. Study results and limitations: A few CMV-associated chains were confirmed in vitro to be specific for CMV antigens. Several of the most significant clusters were apparently associated with common viral pathogens in a later analysis.

This clone was seen a single time. The antigen remains undetermined. The PCR was carried out with 60 Vbeta primers and 13 Jbeta primers. Clones were read by immunoSEQ multiplex PCR, and TCRdb kept only the in-frame ones, dropping some. The sample records some 130,000 clones, about 74% being singletons. Germline trimming cut 3 bases from V and 5 bases from J; bases unmatched to any gene: 4. The length of the CDR3 is 15 residues. Germline CDR1 reads SGHTS; CDR2 reads YDEGEE. The source is a man aged 40-49 years in good health and CMV-seronegative. The gene calls are TRBV5-8 and TRBJ2-1; TRBD2 agrees at 11 bases. Input material: PBMCs. In nucleotides, the CDR3 is TGTGCCAGCAGCTGGCCGGGACTAGCGGACAATGAGCAGTTCTTC. Protein sequence: CASSWPGLADNEQFF.